A single sample is the source of the 20 T cell receptor beta chains below, sequenced in a study of control samples from healthy donors and cancer patients. Produced via immunoSEQ multiplex PCR; TCRdb's table is partial and in-frame only. In the table there are over 110,000 clones, more than 90% of which are singletons. Sequencing used blood. These receptor sequences come from a young man in good health.

V usage is TRBV7-9 and J usage is TRBJ1-2; D unresolved. Germline values: CDR1 SEHNR, CDR2 FQNEAQ (reference sequence). The CDR3 is 14 residues long. V was trimmed by 1 base and J by 8 bases, leaving 14 bases between them. For the CDR3, the DNA is TGTGCCAGCAGCTTAGTGGAGGTTCGGGAAGGCTACACCTTC. Its protein is CASSLVEVREGYTF.

The chain links TRBV30 to TRBJ1-2, with 8 nucleotides matching TRBD1. Germline V CDR1 and CDR2: GTSNPN, SVGIG (reference sequence). V trimming: 3 bases; J trimming: 8 bases; junction bases outside the gene matches: 8. This CDR3 region has 13 residues. The DNA for the CDR3 is TGTGCCTGGAGCCCGACAGGGGTAGACGGCTACACCTTC. As protein: CAWSPTGVDGYTF.

The genes are TRBV7-9 and TRBJ2-1; D is uncertain. CDR3 length equals 14 residues. Germline V gene lookup returns CDR1 SEHNR and CDR2 FQNEAQ (reference sequence). The V and J ends lost 5 bases and 2 bases respectively, with 10 bases between them. The CDR3 spells CASSARLAYNEQFF. The CDR3 DNA is TGTGCCAGCAGCGCCCGACTCGCCTACAATGAGCAGTTCTTC.

The chain links TRBV18 to TRBJ2-3; 7 nucleotides line up with TRBD2. Germline trimming cut 4 bases from V and 4 bases from J; bases unmatched to any gene: 11. This CDR3 is built from 16 residues. Germline V gene lookup returns CDR1 KGHSH and CDR2 LQKENI. The CDR3 sequence: CASSLNSRGSSDTQYF. CDR3 DNA: TGTGCCAGCTCACTAAACAGCCGCGGGAGTTCAGATACGCAGTATTTT.

The chain carries TRBV7-9 and TRBJ1-2; weak D call: TRBD1 (5 bases). The germline V gene has CDR1 SEHNR and CDR2 FQNEAQ (reference sequence). This CDR3 spans 14 amino acids. Trimming took 2 bases from V and 6 from J, leaving 13 bases between them. The CDR3 sequence is CASSLNGRGNGYTF. Written as DNA, the CDR3 is TGTGCCAGCAGCTTAAATGGTAGGGGAAATGGCTACACCTTC. The full variable domain, completed using reference TRBV7-9 and TRBJ1-2, is DTGVSQNPRHKITKRGQNVTFRCDPISEHNRLYWYRQTLGQGPEFLTYFQNEAQLEKSRLLSDRFSAERPKGSFSTLEIQRTEQGDSAMYLCASSLNGRGNGYTFGSGTRLTVV.

The J gene is TRBJ2-7, the V gene TRBV11-2, with 9 bases fitting TRBD2. The germline CDR1 and CDR2 sequences are SGHAT and FQNNGV. The trim removed 3 bases at V and 3 bases at J, leaving 6 bases unmatched. This CDR3 contains 15 residues. The CDR3 sequence: CASSFGAGGVYEQYF. The CDR3 nucleotides are TGTGCCAGCAGCTTTGGGGCGGGAGGGGTCTACGAGCAGTACTTC.

The CDR3 region is CASSFSVGVGMNTEAFF. CDR3 bases: TGTGCCAGCAGCTTTTCGGTAGGAGTCGGGATGAACACTGAAGCTTTCTTT. The genes are TRBV5-8 and TRBJ1-1; D gene unclear. V was trimmed by 2 bases and J by 0 bases, leaving 17 bases between them. This CDR3 is built from 17 residues. CDR1 SGHTS and CDR2 YDEGEE come from the germline V gene.

The rearrangement links TRBV28 to TRBJ1-2, with 9 bases that match TRBD1. The CDR3 is 13 amino acids. Per germline, CDR1 MDHEN and CDR2 SYDVKM. V was pared by 5 bases and J by 6 bases, with 4 bases of the junction left unmatched. For the CDR3, the DNA is TGTGCCAGCAGTCCGGGACAGGGTCATGGCTACACCTTC. Translating gives CASSPGQGHGYTF.

The V and J genes are TRBV6-2 or TRBV6-3 and TRBJ1-2; D might be TRBD1 (6 bases). Deletions cut 5 bases from V and 4 bases from J, with 11 bases between. This CDR3 comprises 13 residues. Per germline, CDR1 MNHEY and CDR2 SVGEGT. The CDR3 nucleotides are TGTGCCAGCAGTACCGGACAGTTCTATGGCTACACCTTC. As protein: CASSTGQFYGYTF.

The chain couples TRBV6-5 to TRBJ1-1; tentative D call: TRBD1 (5 bases). Germline CDR1 MNHEY, CDR2 SVGAGI. The CDR3 is 14 residues long. The ends were cut back, 7 bases at V and 1 base at J, with 13 bases in the middle. This CDR3 is CASIPGRRNTEAFF. CDR3 bases: TGTGCCAGCATCCCGGGACGAAGGAACACTGAAGCTTTCTTT.

The chain carries TRBV24-1 and TRBJ1-1; D not resolved. This CDR3 is built from 13 residues. Between the trimmed V and J ends, which lost 6 bases and 7 bases, there was a span of 14 bases. Germline CDR1 KGHDR, CDR2 SFDVKD. CDR3 in DNA: TGTGCCACCAGTTATTCCGAGGTCGGTGAAGCTTTCTTT. Residues: CATSYSEVGEAFF.

The chain has TRBV30 and TRBJ2-3; possible D gene TRBD2, 6 bases. This CDR3 comprises 13 residues. In germline, CDR1 is GTSNPN, CDR2 SVGIG (reference sequence). V was cut by 5 bases and J by 1 base, with 10 bases left in between. The chain's CDR3 is CAWGSGGTDTQYF. DNA of the CDR3: TGTGCCTGGGGTTCGGGGGGCACAGATACGCAGTATTTT.

The genes are TRBV27 and TRBJ2-7, with 7 bases matching TRBD1. Germline loops: CDR1 MNHEY, CDR2 SMNVEV (reference sequence). Trimming at V came to 5 bases and at J to 3 bases, leaving 10 bases not matched to a gene. There are 15 residues in the CDR3. CDR3 DNA: TGTGCCAGCAGTCCCGATTGGACAGGCATCTACGAGCAGTACTTC. The encoded protein is CASSPDWTGIYEQYF.

The rearrangement joins TRBV2 to TRBJ2-5, with D perhaps matching TRBD1 (5 bases). This CDR3 is 14 amino acids long. The germline V and J ends were trimmed by 5 bases and 2 bases, with 12 bases remaining between them. CDR1 is SNHLY, CDR2 FYNNEI, per germline. CDR3 sequence reads: CASSQRQTQETQYF. In nucleotides, the CDR3 is TGTGCCAGCAGTCAGAGACAGACACAAGAGACCCAGTACTTC.

J is TRBJ2-5 and V is TRBV2; 7 positions agree with TRBD2. V was clipped by 5 bases and J by 4 bases; unmatched bases: 4. The CDR3 extends over 13 amino acids. Germline values: CDR1 SNHLY, CDR2 FYNNEI. CDR3 region: CASSRDYRETQYF. CDR3 coding DNA: TGTGCCAGCAGTAGGGACTATCGAGAGACCCAGTACTTC.

The chain combines TRBV6-5 with TRBJ1-2, with D unclear. The CDR3 is 11 residues long. In germline, CDR1 is MNHEY, CDR2 SVGAGI. V was pared by 8 bases and J by 6 bases, with 10 bases between. Written as DNA, the CDR3 is TGTGCCAGCGCCTACTTGGATGGCTACACCTTC. This translates into CASAYLDGYTF.

CDR3 amino acids: CASSFAGGLDTEAFF. In DNA form, the CDR3 reads TGCGCCAGCAGCTTCGCCGGGGGTTTGGACACTGAAGCTTTCTTT. The chain is built from TRBV5-1 and TRBJ1-1; maybe TRBD1 (5 bases). Germline V gives CDR1 SGHRS, CDR2 YFSETQ. The CDR3 is 15 amino acids. V was trimmed by 2 bases and J by 3 bases, leaving 14 bases between them. Supplemented by reference TRBV5-1 and TRBJ1-1, the full variable domain reads KAGVTQTPRYLIKTRGQQVTLSCSPISGHRSVSWYQQTPGQGLQFLFEYFSETQRNKGNFPGRFSGRQFSNSRSEMNVSTLELGDSALYLCASSFAGGLDTEAFFGQGTRLTVV.

V and J are TRBV27 and TRBJ2-2; D uncertain. This CDR3 comprises 12 residues. Germline V gene sequence: CDR1 MNHEY, CDR2 SMNVEV (reference sequence). V was trimmed by 3 bases and J by 6 bases, leaving 5 bases between them. Written as DNA, the CDR3 is TGTGCCAGCAGTTTTAGACCCGGGGAGCTGTTTTTT. It encodes CASSFRPGELFF.

The chain uses TRBV23-1 and TRBJ1-6; 7 bases are a match to TRBD1. TRBV23-1 carries the ORF label, with uncertain function. V dropped 4 bases and J dropped 7; count of bases not matched to a gene: 7. The CDR3 has 15 residues. CDR3 residues: CASSPLGTANSPLHF. Here the CDR3 DNA reads TGCGCCAGCAGTCCCCTCGGGACAGCAAATTCACCCCTCCACTTT.

V and J are TRBV29-1 and TRBJ2-2; a possible D gene is TRBD1 (6 bases). V was trimmed by 6 bases and J by 4 bases, leaving 18 bases between them. This CDR3 region has 15 residues. The germline V gene encodes CDR1 SQVTM and CDR2 ANQGSEA. As DNA, the CDR3 is TGCAGCGTAACAATGACAGGCTCGAGCACCGGGGAGCTGTTTTTT. Protein product: CSVTMTGSSTGELFF.